Shown below are 30 T cell receptor beta chains from a single sample sequenced in a study of CD8 T cells in Susac syndrome. RNA, at about 0.45 to 1 ug, was reverse transcribed with random hexamers. TCRdb passed the immunoSEQ multiplex PCR reads through MiXCR, listing each CDR3 protein once. The sample records about 160,000 distinct CDR3 sequences, roughly 94% being singletons. The material sequenced was CD4+ T cells from PBMCs. The source of these receptors is a human donor in good health.

The V gene is TRBV20-1, the J gene TRBJ1-5; 8 bases fit TRBD1. CDR1 and CDR2 from the germline V gene are DFQATT and SNEGSKA (reference sequence). The ends lost 3 bases at V and 4 bases at J; junction bases unmatched: 5. The CDR3 covers 14 residues. CDR3 residues: CSASSGQGNQPQHF. As DNA, the CDR3 is TGCAGTGCTAGTTCAGGACAGGGTAATCAGCCCCAGCATTTT.

V gene TRBV2 combines with J gene TRBJ1-1, with D maybe TRBD1 (5 bases). This CDR3 is built from 13 residues. CDR1 is SNHLY, CDR2 FYNNEI, per germline. With 10 bases removed from V and 0 bases from J, the gap between germline ends came to 12 bases. CDR3 sequence reads: CATAGGMNTEAFF. In DNA, the CDR3 is TGTGCCACGGCTGGGGGGATGAACACTGAAGCTTTCTTT.

The gene calls are TRBV10-3 and TRBJ2-7; D not certain. The V end lost 4 bases, the J end lost 3 bases, and 10 bases lay between the germline ends. The CDR3 contains 13 residues. Germline values: CDR1 ENHRY, CDR2 SYGVKD. In DNA form, the CDR3 reads TGTGCCATCAGTGCCTCCGCGTACTACGAGCAGTACTTC. This codes for CAISASAYYEQYF.

The chain is built from TRBV3-1 and TRBJ2-7, with D possibly called TRBD1 or TRBD2 (6 bases each). The length of the CDR3 is 16 residues. Per germline, CDR1 LGHDT and CDR2 YNNKEL (reference sequence). V shed 0 bases and J shed 5 bases, with 17 bases lying between them. The CDR3 DNA is TGTGCCAGCAGCCAAGATCATCCCAGGGGCGGGAACGAGCAGTACTTC. Amino acid sequence: CASSQDHPRGGNEQYF.

The rearrangement joins TRBV7-9 to TRBJ2-2; weak D call: TRBD1 (6 bases). Looked up from germline, CDR1 is SEHNR and CDR2 is FQNEAQ (reference sequence). The length of the CDR3 is 14 residues. The ends were cut back, 6 bases at V and 4 bases at J, with 12 bases in the middle. The CDR3 is CASRLTGSTGELFF. The DNA for the CDR3 is TGTGCCAGCAGGTTAACAGGGTCCACCGGGGAGCTGTTTTTT.

The gene calls are TRBV3-1 and TRBJ1-1; 7 bases are shared with TRBD1. The trim removed 8 bases at V and 3 bases at J, leaving 3 bases unmatched. Germline V CDR1 and CDR2: LGHDT, YNNKEL (reference sequence). CDR3 size: 12 residues. Here the CDR3 reads CASSGGHTEAFF. In DNA form, the CDR3 reads TGTGCCAGCTCAGGGGGGCACACTGAAGCTTTCTTT.

The V call is TRBV27, the J call TRBJ2-1; a possible D gene is TRBD1 (5 bases). The CDR3 covers 17 residues. The germline V gene encodes CDR1 MNHEY and CDR2 SMNVEV (reference sequence). Trimming pared 4 bases from V and 0 bases from J, leaving 16 bases between. As DNA, the CDR3 is TGTGCCAGCAGTTCCACCTGGGGCAGCCTCTCCTACAATGAGCAGTTCTTC. This codes for CASSSTWGSLSYNEQFF.

V gene TRBV28 combines with J gene TRBJ2-7; maybe TRBD2 (6 bases). V dropped 2 bases and J dropped 7 bases, with 15 bases sitting between them. CDR3 length equals 14 residues. From germline, CDR1 is MDHEN and CDR2 SYDVKM. In nucleotides, the CDR3 is TGTGCCAGCAGTTTAAGTTCGGGGGTTGAAGAGCAGTACTTC. Translating it yields CASSLSSGVEEQYF.

The chain carries TRBV5-1 and TRBJ2-1; 8 bases are shared with TRBD2. V was clipped by 2 bases and J by 5 bases; unmatched bases: 0. The germline V gene has CDR1 SGHRS and CDR2 YFSETQ. The length of the CDR3 is 13 residues. The CDR3 here is CASSFGGDNEQFF. In DNA form, the CDR3 reads TGCGCCAGCAGCTTCGGGGGGGACAATGAGCAGTTCTTC.

The V and J genes are TRBV3-1 and TRBJ2-3; no clear D. This CDR3 has 12 amino acids. Germline V gene lookup returns CDR1 LGHDT and CDR2 YNNKEL (reference sequence). V lost 0 bases to trimming and J lost 5 bases, with 3 bases between them. Here the CDR3 reads CASSQDGDTQYF. CDR3 in DNA: TGTGCCAGCAGCCAAGATGGAGATACGCAGTATTTT.

This clonotype came up once. The chain combines TRBV6-1 with TRBJ2-7, with D possibly TRBD2 on 5 matching bases. This CDR3 comprises 17 residues. V was cut by 5 bases and J by 1 base, with 21 bases left in between. CDR1 is MNHNS and CDR2 is SASEGT in the germline V gene. The CDR3 here is CASSLADSAGMSYEQYF. The DNA of the CDR3 is TGTGCCAGCAGTCTGGCGGACTCCGCGGGTATGTCCTACGAGCAGTACTTC.

The chain joins TRBV5-1 to TRBJ2-2; possible D gene TRBD2, 5 bases. V was clipped by 0 bases and J by 3 bases, with 9 bases between them. The CDR3 is 15 residues long. From germline, CDR1 is SGHRS and CDR2 YFSETQ. CDR3 sequence reads: CASSLAWGDTGELFF. The CDR3 DNA follows: TGCGCCAGCAGCTTGGCGTGGGGAGACACCGGGGAGCTGTTTTTT. The complete variable domain, with remaining parts taken from reference TRBV5-1 and TRBJ2-2, reads KAGVTQTPRYLIKTRGQQVTLSCSPISGHRSVSWYQQTPGQGLQFLFEYFSETQRNKGNFPGRFSGRQFSNSRSEMNVSTLELGDSALYLCASSLAWGDTGELFFGEGSRLTVL.

The rearrangement joins TRBV29-1 to TRBJ2-2; D is ambiguous. CDR3 size: 14 residues. CDR1 is SQVTM, CDR2 ANQGSEA, per germline. Trimming took off 4 bases at V and 1 base at J, with 10 bases between the two ends. The CDR3 DNA sequence: TGCAGCGTTGGAGAACGAAGGAACACCGGGGAGCTGTTTTTT. This encodes CSVGERRNTGELFF.

The V call is TRBV12-3 or TRBV12-4, the J call TRBJ2-2, with D unresolved. The V end lost 4 bases, the J end lost 4 bases, and 13 bases lay between the germline ends. The CDR3 spans 15 residues. DNA for the CDR3: TGTGCCAGCAGTTATAGTTGGTTGGGCACCGGGGAGCTGTTTTTT. Protein product: CASSYSWLGTGELFF.

The chain carries TRBV28 and TRBJ2-2; D may be TRBD1 (5 bases). Trimming left V 3 bases short and J 6 bases short, with 8 bases between. The CDR3 has 13 amino acids. In germline, CDR1 is MDHEN, CDR2 SYDVKM. CDR3 DNA sequence: TGTGCCAGCAGTTTCAGGGTTTCCGGGGAGCTGTTTTTT. Translating it yields CASSFRVSGELFF.

The chain combines TRBV18 with TRBJ2-7; D is possibly TRBD2 (6 bases). Germline values: CDR1 KGHSH, CDR2 LQKENI. The CDR3 length is 14 residues. V was cut by 3 bases and J by 4 bases, with 13 bases left in between. As DNA, the CDR3 is TGTGCCAGCTCACCCCGCGGGAAAGGGTACGAGCAGTACTTC. Encoded protein: CASSPRGKGYEQYF.

The chain recombines TRBV5-1 with TRBJ2-1; 7 nucleotides agree with TRBD2. Germline assignment: CDR1 SGHRS and CDR2 YFSETQ. The CDR3 length is 15 residues. J gave up 3 bases and V 4 bases, and 7 bases lay outside the gene matches. In DNA form, the CDR3 reads TGCGCCAGCAGCCTGACTAGCTCGTTCTACAATGAGCAGTTCTTC. This codes for CASSLTSSFYNEQFF.

J is TRBJ1-5 and V is TRBV6-2 or TRBV6-3; 10 bases align to TRBD1. Trimming at V came to 6 bases and at J to 2 bases, leaving 10 bases not matched to a gene. The CDR3 runs to 17 residues. Germline V lookup: CDR1 MNHEY, CDR2 SVGEGT. The CDR3 nucleotides are TGTGCCAGCAGCCGGGACAGGGGTTTCGATGGCAATCAGCCCCAGCATTTT. It is translated as CASSRDRGFDGNQPQHF.

The rearrangement joins TRBV7-3 to TRBJ2-2; no clear D gene. V lost 6 bases and J 7 bases, leaving 9 bases between the germline ends. Germline CDR1 and CDR2: SGHTA and FQGTGA. CDR3 size: 12 residues. The CDR3 DNA follows: TGTGCCAGCAGTCTTCTTGTCGGGGAGCTGTTTTTT. It yields the protein CASSLLVGELFF.

The DNA for the CDR3 is TGTGCCAGCAGCCAGAGGACAGCCTTCCTCCACCAAGAGACCCAGTACTTC. Amino acid sequence: CASSQRTAFLHQETQYF. The chain recombines TRBV14 with TRBJ2-5, with D maybe TRBD1 (6 bases). Trimming removed 3 bases at V and 0 bases at J, with 17 bases between. Germline loops: CDR1 SGHDN, CDR2 FVKESK. The CDR3 covers 17 residues.

The chain has TRBV2 and TRBJ2-1, with D unresolved. The CDR3 is 11 amino acids. V gave up 6 bases and J gave up 3 bases, with 3 bases separating them. The germline gives CDR1 SNHLY, CDR2 FYNNEI. CDR3 DNA: TGTGCCAGCAGATTCTACAATGAGCAGTTCTTC. Translated, it gives CASRFYNEQFF.

The chain couples TRBV18 to TRBJ1-5; no reliable D call. The CDR3 loop spans 13 amino acids. Trimming pared 1 base from V and 8 bases from J, leaving 9 bases between. Germline V gives CDR1 KGHSH, CDR2 LQKENI. The CDR3 region has the DNA TGTGCCAGCTCACCACAGGGATTGGAGCCCCAGCATTTT. It translates to CASSPQGLEPQHF.

The chain uses TRBV12-3 or TRBV12-4 and TRBJ2-2; perhaps TRBD2 as D (6 bases). There are 14 residues in the CDR3. The CDR3 spells CAGRIGQNTGELFF. The CDR3 nucleotides read TGTGCGGGGAGGATCGGTCAGAACACCGGGGAGCTGTTTTTT.

This chain links TRBV24-1 with TRBJ1-4; 9 bases are shared with TRBD1. The CDR3 sequence is 13 residues long. V gave up 9 bases and J gave up 7 bases; unmatched junction bases: 5. Per the germline V gene, CDR1 is KGHDR and CDR2 is SFDVKD. This chain's CDR3 is CATPGQGSEKLFF. CDR3 in DNA: TGTGCCACCCCGGGACAGGGAAGTGAAAAACTGTTTTTT.

CDR3 bases: TGCGCCAGCAGCTTGGTAAGGGGACTTAACACTGAAGCTTTCTTT. Residues: CASSLVRGLNTEAFF. The genes are TRBV5-1 and TRBJ1-1; TRBD1 might be the D (5 bases). The CDR3 sequence is 15 residues long. Trimming stripped 0 bases from V and 2 bases from J, with 11 bases between. The germline CDR1 and CDR2 sequences are SGHRS and YFSETQ.

Here the CDR3 DNA reads TGTGCCAGCAGTTTAATGGGAGGGGGGCACACAGATACGCAGTATTTT. It specifies CASSLMGGGHTDTQYF. V is TRBV28 and J is TRBJ2-3; maybe TRBD2 (7 bases). CDR1 is MDHEN, CDR2 SYDVKM, per germline. Trimming removed 2 bases at V and 2 bases at J, with 14 bases between. The CDR3 has 16 residues.

This sequence joins TRBV5-1 and TRBJ2-7; D not certain. The CDR3 sequence is 14 residues long. Germline V gene sequence: CDR1 SGHRS, CDR2 YFSETQ. V was shortened by 1 base and J by 0 bases, with 8 bases between the two germline ends. CDR3 DNA: TGCGCCAGCAGCTTGCAACTATTCTCCTACGAGCAGTACTTC. Translated: CASSLQLFSYEQYF.

The table lists this clonotype with a count of one. The CDR3 DNA reads as TGCGCCAGCAGCCCTACCCGAGGGCGAGCCACCGGGGAGCTGTTTTTT. Encoded protein: CASSPTRGRATGELFF. This sequence joins TRBV5-1 and TRBJ2-2; a weak D match, TRBD2 (5 bases). Trimming left V 4 bases short and J 4 bases short, with 17 bases between. The CDR3 totals 16 residues. CDR1 SGHRS and CDR2 YFSETQ come from the germline V gene.

This clonotype was seen a single time. J is TRBJ1-2 and V is TRBV6-6, with 7 bases aligning to TRBD1. Trimming removed 7 bases from V and 2 bases from J; junction bases left unmatched: 7. CDR1 is MNHNY and CDR2 is SVGAGI in the germline V gene (reference sequence). The CDR3 covers 14 residues. The CDR3, as DNA: TGTGCCAGCAAGAGTCCGGGACAGAACTATGGCTACACCTTC. Amino acids: CASKSPGQNYGYTF.

The J gene is TRBJ1-3, the V gene TRBV5-1, with a weak D call TRBD1 (6 bases). From germline, CDR1 is SGHRS and CDR2 YFSETQ. Trimming removed 4 bases at V and 2 bases at J, with 13 bases between. The CDR3 contains 15 residues. This CDR3 reads CASSPSGAPGNTIYF. The DNA of the CDR3 is TGCGCCAGCAGCCCATCGGGGGCTCCTGGAAACACCATATATTTT.